This entry describes one T cell receptor (beta chain). As processed by the authors: Amplifying reference gene primers gave estimates of nucleated cell counts. Sequencing used immunoSEQ multiplex PCR; TCRdb keeps in-frame clones, though not all of them. V, J and clone size were drawn from that table, and D and trimming were deduced from the DNA. The sample includes 250,000 to 350,000 clones, about 86% seen only once; the top ten take approximately 1.3%. The data derive from a study of blood T cell repertoires in COVID-19. Overall study context: Sites across the United States, Italy and Spain contributed samples from acute and convalescent COVID-19. From T cells, B-cell-depleted T cells, or PBMCs came the material, which was cDNA or gDNA.

This CDR3 contains 14 residues. The sequence was collected from a woman in her forties or fifties with acute or convalescent COVID-19. The chain employs TRBV21-1 and TRBJ1-5. TRBV21-1 is reported as a pseudogene. The sequenced sample was peripheral blood. This CDR3 reads CASLHLSPNQPQHF. The DNA of the CDR3 is TGTGCCAGCCTCCACCTATCTCCCAATCAGCCCCAGCATTTT.